The text below deals with one T cell receptor beta chain. Its antigen is not known. This sample stems from a study of cytomegalovirus exposure and HLA in healthy donors. Notes on the study in general: Through in vitro validation, three CMV-associated chains were shown to be specific for CMV antigens.

Donors consisted of healthy bone marrow donors. It was with 60 Vbeta and 13 Jbeta primers that the PCR ran. TCRdb keeps only in-frame clones here, not all; method: immunoSEQ multiplex PCR. The sample has about 120,000 clones; about 78% are singletons. The CDR3 sequence is 16 residues long. V lost 2 bases and J 1 base, leaving 18 bases between the germline ends. Germline CDR1 reads GTSNPN; CDR2 reads SVGIG (reference sequence). This clonotype was sampled from a female donor in good health and CMV-seronegative. Sequencing used PBMCs. The V gene is TRBV30, the J gene TRBJ2-7; weak D call: TRBD2 (6 bases). CDR3 amino acids: CAWSPPGLVGSYEQYF. The DNA for the CDR3 is TGTGCCTGGAGTCCCCCGGGACTGGTAGGGTCCTACGAGCAGTACTTC.